The 30 T cell receptor beta chains below were found in one sample sequenced in a study of OX40 agonist ivuxolimab in advanced cancers. Sequencing used immunoSEQ multiplex PCR; TCRdb keeps in-frame clones, though not all of them. The repertoire consists of 45,000 to 65,000 clones, with 75% to 90% occurring once and the leading ten covering 11%. The specimen was CD4+ or CD8+ T cells sorted from blood, collected in a trial of the OX40 agonist ivuxolimab. Receptors were obtained from an adult with an advanced solid tumor such as melanoma, head and neck, liver or kidney cancer.

This clone was recorded a few times. The chain couples TRBV11-2 to TRBJ2-7, with TRBD2 matching 9 bases. CDR3 length equals 14 residues. V was clipped by 5 bases and J by 6 bases; unmatched bases: 8. Germline V lookup: CDR1 SGHAT, CDR2 FQNNGV. The CDR3 region has the DNA TGTGCCAGCAGCCTCGGCGGGGGGGCTAGCGAGCAGTACTTC. Amino acids: CASSLGGGASEQYF. Full variable domain (rest looked up from reference TRBV11-2 and TRBJ2-7): EAGVAQSPRYKIIEKRQSVAFWCNPISGHATLYWYQQILGQGPKLLIQFQNNGVVDDSQLPKDRFSAERLKGVDSTLKIQPAKLEDSAVYLCASSLGGGASEQYFGPGTRLTVT.

The V and J genes are TRBV25-1 and TRBJ2-3; 9 nucleotides agree with TRBD1. Germline CDR1 and CDR2: MGHDK and SYGVNS. V lost 4 bases, J lost 2 bases, and 7 bases stayed unmatched. This CDR3 has 16 amino acids. The CDR3 coding sequence is TGTGCCAGCAGTGTTAGACAGGGGGATTTCACAGATACGCAGTATTTT. Amino acids: CASSVRQGDFTDTQYF.

The gene calls are TRBV19 and TRBJ1-5; possibly TRBD1 for D (5 bases). The CDR3 spans 16 residues. The V and J ends lost 7 bases and 3 bases respectively, with 19 bases between them. In germline, CDR1 is LNHDA, CDR2 SQIVND (reference sequence). The CDR3 loop reads CASKGMTDLVNQPQHF. As DNA, the CDR3 is TGTGCCAGTAAGGGAATGACAGATTTGGTCAATCAGCCCCAGCATTTT.

The sample holds one count of this clone. The chain carries TRBV30 and TRBJ1-2; tentatively, D is TRBD1 (6 bases). In germline, CDR1 is GTSNPN, CDR2 SVGIG (reference sequence). This CDR3 has 12 amino acids. V was cut by 5 bases and J by 2 bases, with 9 bases left in between. The CDR3 here is CAWSGANYGYTF. The CDR3 nucleotides are TGTGCCTGGTCGGGGGCCAACTATGGCTACACCTTC.

The gene calls are TRBV7-2 and TRBJ1-5, with TRBD1 identical over 7 bases. Germline V CDR1 and CDR2: SGHTA, FQGNSA. The V segment lost 5 bases and the J segment 7 bases; nucleotides outside the gene matches: 11. The CDR3 is 15 amino acids. CDR3 loop: CASSVRTGDVQPQHF. In DNA, the CDR3 is TGTGCCAGCAGCGTTCGAACAGGGGATGTGCAGCCCCAGCATTTT.

The genes are TRBV9 and TRBJ2-7, with TRBD1 matching over 9 bases. Trimming at V came to 4 bases and at J to 1 base, leaving 6 bases not matched to a gene. The CDR3 has 15 residues. The germline V gene has CDR1 SGDLS and CDR2 YYNGEE. The CDR3 DNA sequence: TGTGCCAGCAGCCCGGGGGACAGGGCGTCCTACGAGCAGTACTTC. This codes for CASSPGDRASYEQYF.

The V call is TRBV29-1, the J call TRBJ2-3; D unresolved. Germline assignment: CDR1 SQVTM and CDR2 ANQGSEA. This CDR3 has 13 amino acids. V shed 8 bases and J shed 1 base, with 13 bases lying between them. CDR3 nucleotides: TGCAGCTTCTTGATTGCGGGCACAGATACGCAGTATTTT. Amino acids: CSFLIAGTDTQYF.

The J gene is TRBJ2-6, the V gene TRBV18; D remains unclear. The CDR3 is 15 amino acids. The V gene's germline CDR1 is KGHSH and CDR2 LQKENI. Trimming removed 3 bases at V and 0 bases at J, with 6 bases between. As DNA, the CDR3 is TGTGCCAGCTCACCGGGAATCTCTGGGGCCAACGTCCTGACTTTC. Translated, it gives CASSPGISGANVLTF. The full variable domain, rest sourced from reference TRBV18 and TRBJ2-6, is NAGVMQNPRHLVRRRGQEARLRCSPMKGHSHVYWYRQLPEEGLKFMVYLQKENIIDESGMPKERFSAEFPKEGPSILRIQQVVRGDSAAYFCASSPGISGANVLTFGAGSRLTVL.

The chain has TRBV19 and TRBJ1-1; maybe TRBD1 (6 bases). With 4 bases removed from V and 5 bases from J, the gap between germline ends came to 11 bases. The CDR3 contains 13 residues. Germline-derived CDR1 and CDR2 are LNHDA and SQIVND (reference sequence). The CDR3 protein is CASSTQGGTEAFF. In DNA, the CDR3 is TGTGCCAGTAGTACACAAGGGGGAACTGAAGCTTTCTTT. Filled out from reference TRBV19 and TRBJ1-1, the complete variable domain reads DGGITQSPKYLFRKEGQNVTLSCEQNLNHDAMYWYRQDPGQGLRLIYYSQIVNDFQKGDIAEGYSVSREKKESFPLTVTSAQKNPTAFYLCASSTQGGTEAFFGQGTRLTVV.

The V gene is TRBV4-3, the J gene TRBJ1-4; no reliable D call. Trimming left V 5 bases short and J 0 bases short, with 7 bases between. CDR1 and CDR2 (germline): LGHNA, YSLEER. The CDR3 has 14 residues. The CDR3 nucleotides are TGCGCCAGCAGCTACGGATCAACTAATGAAAAACTGTTTTTT. It yields the protein CASSYGSTNEKLFF.

V is TRBV30 and J is TRBJ1-6; D uncertain. The CDR3 covers 13 residues. Trimming stripped 3 bases from V and 5 bases from J, with 8 bases between. Germline lookup yields CDR1 GTSNPN and CDR2 SVGIG (reference sequence). The DNA for the CDR3 is TGTGCCTGGAGGGCAGGAGATAATTCACCCCTCCACTTT. This codes for CAWRAGDNSPLHF.

V gene TRBV27 combines with J gene TRBJ2-2; D may be TRBD1 (5 bases). V was pared by 6 bases and J by 2 bases, with 22 bases between. The germline V gene has CDR1 MNHEY and CDR2 SMNVEV (reference sequence). The CDR3 is 18 residues long. DNA of the CDR3: TGTGCCAGCAGCCCTTCGACAGTCGGTCGGACCAACACCGGGGAGCTGTTTTTT. As protein: CASSPSTVGRTNTGELFF.

The CDR3 coding sequence is TGTGCCAGCAGCTCAATTGGGGGACCGAGCACAGATACGCAGTATTTT. Translation: CASSSIGGPSTDTQYF. The J gene is TRBJ2-3, the V gene TRBV7-9; D is possibly TRBD1 or TRBD2 (5 bases each). The CDR3 has 16 amino acids. V was cut by 4 bases and J by 0 bases, with 14 bases left in between. Germline V lookup: CDR1 SEHNR, CDR2 FQNEAQ (reference sequence).

The CDR3 sequence is CASSLAVDSYEQYF. CDR3 DNA sequence: TGTGCCAGCAGCTTAGCGGTAGACTCCTACGAGCAGTACTTC. V gene TRBV7-2 combines with J gene TRBJ2-7, with D unclear. CDR1 and CDR2 from the germline V gene are SGHTA and FQGNSA. The CDR3 length is 14 residues. Trimming pared 0 bases from V and 0 bases from J, leaving 6 bases between.

The V and J genes are TRBV5-1 and TRBJ2-7; D is uncertain. The germline V and J ends were trimmed by 2 bases and 3 bases, with 12 bases remaining between them. CDR1 is SGHRS, CDR2 YFSETQ, per germline. The CDR3 loop spans 14 amino acids. The DNA of the CDR3 is TGCGCCAGCAGCTTAAAAATGGACGGCTACGAGCAGTACTTC. This sequence encodes CASSLKMDGYEQYF.

The chain uses TRBV25-1 and TRBJ1-4, with no clear D. Trimming pared 2 bases from V and 4 bases from J, leaving 11 bases between. Germline V lookup: CDR1 MGHDK, CDR2 SYGVNS. The CDR3 has 15 residues. CDR3 nucleotide sequence: TGTGCCAGCAGTGAAGGATTAAAGATTAATGAAAAACTGTTTTTT. Its translation is CASSEGLKINEKLFF.

V gene TRBV7-8 combines with J gene TRBJ1-2, with 9 bases matching TRBD1. V shed 5 bases and J 5 bases; nucleotides not matched to a gene: 6. The V gene's germline CDR1 is SGHVS and CDR2 FQNEAQ. The length of the CDR3 is 14 residues. As DNA, the CDR3 is TGTGCCAGCAGCCTTGACAGGGGGAATTATGGCTACACCTTC. This codes for CASSLDRGNYGYTF.

This chain connects TRBV5-3 to TRBJ2-7; 11 nucleotides line up with TRBD2. TRBV5-3 is annotated as an ORF whose role is uncertain. This CDR3 has 15 amino acids. V lost 3 bases and J lost 3; bases outside the gene matches: 5. CDR3 in DNA: TGTGCCAGAAGCTCCAGACTAGCGGGGAGCTACGAGCAGTACTTC. Its protein product is CARSSRLAGSYEQYF.

Details on this clone: Other DNA sequences within the sample encode an identical CDR3. The V gene is TRBV5-1, the J gene TRBJ2-5; 11 nucleotides line up with TRBD1. The germline V gene encodes CDR1 SGHRS and CDR2 YFSETQ. J lost 2 bases, V lost 0 bases, and 3 bases had no gene match. The CDR3 totals 16 residues. The CDR3 DNA follows: TGCGCCAGCAGCTTGGCGGGACAGGGGGGGCAAGAGACCCAGTACTTC. Amino acid sequence: CASSLAGQGGQETQYF. The whole variable domain, remainder taken from reference TRBV5-1 and TRBJ2-5, is KAGVTQTPRYLIKTRGQQVTLSCSPISGHRSVSWYQQTPGQGLQFLFEYFSETQRNKGNFPGRFSGRQFSNSRSEMNVSTLELGDSALYLCASSLAGQGGQETQYFGPGTRLLVL.

This clone is a singleton in its sample. One junction end disagrees with the germline gene, perhaps due to a read error. The CDR3 nucleotides are TGTGCCAGCAGTTACTCGGAGGGCCAGGGGATGAGTTATTTT. Translation gives CASSYSEGQGMSYF. V and J are TRBV6-6 and TRBJ1-5; TRBD1 is a possible D gene (6 bases). The CDR3 consists of 14 residues. Germline CDR1 MNHNY, CDR2 SVGAGI (reference sequence).

About this clone: Other DNA sequences of this sample code for an identical CDR3. The J gene is TRBJ2-5, the V gene TRBV5-1, with D possibly TRBD2 on 5 matching bases. V lost 0 bases, J lost 5 bases, and 5 bases lay in between. The CDR3 has 12 residues. Germline assignment: CDR1 SGHRS and CDR2 YFSETQ. CDR3 amino acids: CASSLAGETQYF. In nucleotides, the CDR3 is TGCGCCAGCAGCTTGGCGGGGGAGACCCAGTACTTC.

CDR3 bases: TGTGCCAGTAGTAATGAGGGAAGCACCTACAATGAGCAGTTCTTC. Translating it yields CASSNEGSTYNEQFF. This chain joins TRBV19 and TRBJ2-1; weak D call: TRBD2 (5 bases). The CDR3 has 15 amino acids. Germline V gene data show CDR1 as LNHDA and CDR2 as SQIVND (reference sequence). The ends were cut back, 4 bases at V and 2 bases at J, with 12 bases in the middle.

The chain links TRBV5-1 to TRBJ2-2; either TRBD1 or TRBD2 may fit D (5 bases each). This CDR3 comprises 16 residues. V lost 0 bases and J lost 2, with 11 bases in between. Germline V gene sequence: CDR1 SGHRS, CDR2 YFSETQ. The CDR3 sequence is CASSLGQGVNTGELFF. CDR3 DNA sequence: TGCGCCAGCAGCTTGGGCCAGGGAGTAAACACCGGGGAGCTGTTTTTT.

The chain employs TRBV7-9 and TRBJ1-1; 7 bases align to TRBD1. Germline loops: CDR1 SEHNR, CDR2 FQNEAQ (reference sequence). The CDR3 consists of 16 residues. The J segment lost 1 base and the V segment lost 5 bases, leaving 10 bases of the junction unmatched. Here the CDR3 reads CASSPHRGGPNTEAFF. In nucleotides, the CDR3 is TGTGCCAGCAGCCCCCACAGGGGAGGCCCGAACACTGAAGCTTTCTTT.

The CDR3 spells CASSPPIRASNYNEQFF. CDR3 DNA sequence: TGTGCCAGCAGCCCCCCCATAAGGGCTAGTAACTACAATGAGCAGTTCTTC. This chain connects TRBV9 to TRBJ2-1; no reliable D call. The CDR3 is 17 residues long. Trimming removed 4 bases at V and 3 bases at J, with 20 bases between. CDR1 is SGDLS and CDR2 is YYNGEE in the germline V gene.

This sequence joins TRBV9 and TRBJ1-3; TRBD1 is a possible D gene (5 bases). The germline gives CDR1 SGDLS, CDR2 YYNGEE. The V end lost 7 bases, the J end lost 2 bases, and 16 bases lay between the germline ends. The CDR3 contains 15 residues. In DNA form, the CDR3 reads TGTGCCAGCTCGGGGGGGTCCGGGCCTGGAAACACCATATATTTT. It encodes CASSGGSGPGNTIYF.

This clone was seen only once. This sequence joins TRBV20-1 and TRBJ2-5; D is uncertain. The CDR3 sequence is 11 residues long. The germline CDR1 and CDR2 sequences are DFQATT and SNEGSKA (reference sequence). The V gene lost 6 bases and the J gene lost 2 bases, with 7 bases spanning the gap. DNA for the CDR3: TGCAGTGCCAAATTGCAAGAGACCCAGTACTTC. Its protein product is CSAKLQETQYF.

The rearrangement uses TRBV30 and TRBJ2-6; possibly TRBD1 for D (5 bases). Germline lookup yields CDR1 GTSNPN and CDR2 SVGIG (reference sequence). Trimming removed 8 bases at V and 2 bases at J, with 13 bases between. This CDR3 is 14 amino acids long. The CDR3 protein is CATSGWAGANVLTF. The DNA of the CDR3 is TGTGCCACCTCAGGGTGGGCTGGGGCCAACGTCCTGACTTTC.

Notes on this clone: The junction departs from germline at one end; a sequencing error may be responsible. The chain employs TRBV10-1 and TRBJ1-2; D remains unclear. Germline V gene data show CDR1 as WNHNN and CDR2 as SYGVQD (reference sequence). The CDR3 contains 13 residues. Written as DNA, the CDR3 is TGCGCCAGCAGTGAGTCGGGGTCGGTCTTCCGGCGCTTC. Protein sequence: CASSESGSVFRRF.

This sequence joins TRBV6-6 and TRBJ2-1; TRBD2 matches 8 bases. Trimming took 4 bases from V and 15 from J; bases not matched to a gene: 11. Germline values: CDR1 MNHNY, CDR2 SVGAGI (reference sequence). The CDR3 contains 13 residues. CDR3 protein: CASSSGAGAFMFF. The CDR3 nucleotides read TGTGCCAGCAGTTCGGGAGCGGGGGCCTTCATGTTCTTC.